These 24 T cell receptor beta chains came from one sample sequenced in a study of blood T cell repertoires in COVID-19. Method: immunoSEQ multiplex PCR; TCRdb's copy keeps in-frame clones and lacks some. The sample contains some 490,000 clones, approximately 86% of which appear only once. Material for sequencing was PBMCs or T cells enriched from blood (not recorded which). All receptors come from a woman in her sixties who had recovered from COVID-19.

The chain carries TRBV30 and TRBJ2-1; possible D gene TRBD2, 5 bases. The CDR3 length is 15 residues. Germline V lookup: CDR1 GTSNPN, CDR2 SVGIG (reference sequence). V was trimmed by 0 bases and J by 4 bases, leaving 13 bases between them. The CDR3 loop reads CAWSVQSGRYNEQFF. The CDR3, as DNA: TGTGCCTGGAGTGTACAAAGCGGAAGATACAATGAGCAGTTCTTC.

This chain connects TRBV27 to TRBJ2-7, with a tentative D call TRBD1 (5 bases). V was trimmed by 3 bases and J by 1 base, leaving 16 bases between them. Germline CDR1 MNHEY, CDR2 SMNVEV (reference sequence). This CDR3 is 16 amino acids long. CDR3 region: CASSLTFPTASYEQYF. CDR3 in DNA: TGTGCCAGCAGTTTGACCTTTCCGACAGCTTCCTACGAGCAGTACTTC.

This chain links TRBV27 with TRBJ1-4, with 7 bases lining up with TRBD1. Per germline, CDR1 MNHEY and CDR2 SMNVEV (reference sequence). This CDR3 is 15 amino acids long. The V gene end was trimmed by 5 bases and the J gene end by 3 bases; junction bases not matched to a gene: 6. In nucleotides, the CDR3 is TGTGCCAGCAGTCTCACAGGGGCCCCTAATGAAAAACTGTTTTTT. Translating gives CASSLTGAPNEKLFF.

CDR3 DNA: TGCAGCGGAGTCCGTACTGACACCGGGGAGCTGTTTTTT. Translating it yields CSGVRTDTGELFF. The chain combines TRBV29-1 with TRBJ2-2, with unresolved D. The V gene's germline CDR1 is SQVTM and CDR2 ANQGSEA. V was cut by 7 bases and J by 3 bases, with 12 bases left in between. There are 13 residues in the CDR3.

The CDR3 region is CASSRGTSNPTDTQYF. CDR3 DNA sequence: TGTGCCAGCAGCAGAGGGACTAGCAATCCCACCGATACGCAGTATTTT. The chain has TRBV9 and TRBJ2-3; 9 nucleotides align to TRBD2. Germline trimming cut 4 bases from V and 6 bases from J; bases unmatched to any gene: 12. Germline values: CDR1 SGDLS, CDR2 YYNGEE. The CDR3 contains 16 residues.

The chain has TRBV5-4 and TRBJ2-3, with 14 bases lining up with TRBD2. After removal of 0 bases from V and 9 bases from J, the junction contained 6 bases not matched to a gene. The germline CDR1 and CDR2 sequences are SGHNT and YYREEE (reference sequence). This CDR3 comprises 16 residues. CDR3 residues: CASSLGLAGGPVTQYF. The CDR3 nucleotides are TGTGCCAGCAGCTTGGGACTAGCGGGGGGGCCGGTAACGCAGTATTTT.

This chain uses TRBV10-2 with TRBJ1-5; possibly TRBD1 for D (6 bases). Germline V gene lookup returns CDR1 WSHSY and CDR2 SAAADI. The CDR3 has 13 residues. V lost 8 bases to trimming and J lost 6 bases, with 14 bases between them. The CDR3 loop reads CASSGGEGQPQHF. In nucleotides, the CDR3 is TGCGCCAGCTCGGGGGGCGAAGGTCAGCCCCAGCATTTT.

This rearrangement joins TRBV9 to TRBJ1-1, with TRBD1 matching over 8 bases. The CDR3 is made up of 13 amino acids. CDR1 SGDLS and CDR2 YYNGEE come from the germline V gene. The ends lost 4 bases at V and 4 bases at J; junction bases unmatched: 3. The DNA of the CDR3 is TGTGCCAGCAGCTCCGACAGGGGCACTGAAGCTTTCTTT. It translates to CASSSDRGTEAFF. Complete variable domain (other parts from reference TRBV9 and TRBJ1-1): DSGVTQTPKHLITATGQRVTLRCSPRSGDLSVYWYQQSLDQGLQFLIQYYNGEERAKGNILERFSAQQFPDLHSELNLSSLELGDSALYFCASSSDRGTEAFFGQGTRLTVV.

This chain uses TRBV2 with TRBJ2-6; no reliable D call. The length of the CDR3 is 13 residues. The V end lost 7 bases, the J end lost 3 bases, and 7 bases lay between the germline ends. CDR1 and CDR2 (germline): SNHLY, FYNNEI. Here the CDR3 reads CASTLLGANVLTF. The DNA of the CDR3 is TGTGCCAGCACCCTACTTGGGGCCAACGTCCTGACTTTC.

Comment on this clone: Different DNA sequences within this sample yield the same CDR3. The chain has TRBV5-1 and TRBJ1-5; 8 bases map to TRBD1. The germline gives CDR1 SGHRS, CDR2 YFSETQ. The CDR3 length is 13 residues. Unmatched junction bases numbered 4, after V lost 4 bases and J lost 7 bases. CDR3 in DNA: TGCGCCAGCAGCCCTACAGGGGGACAGCCCCAGCATTTT. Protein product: CASSPTGGQPQHF.

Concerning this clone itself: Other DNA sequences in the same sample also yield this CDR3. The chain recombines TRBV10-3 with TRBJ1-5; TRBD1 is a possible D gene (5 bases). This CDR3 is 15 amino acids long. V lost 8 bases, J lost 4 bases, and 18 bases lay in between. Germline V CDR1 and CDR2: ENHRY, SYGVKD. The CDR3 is CAIGGTGQGNQPQHF. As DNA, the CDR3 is TGTGCCATCGGGGGGACGGGGCAGGGAAATCAGCCCCAGCATTTT.

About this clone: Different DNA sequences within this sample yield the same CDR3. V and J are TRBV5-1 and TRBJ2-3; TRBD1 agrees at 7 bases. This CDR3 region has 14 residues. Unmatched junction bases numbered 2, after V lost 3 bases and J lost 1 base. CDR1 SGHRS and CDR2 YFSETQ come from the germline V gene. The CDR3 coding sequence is TGCGCCAGCAGCTACGGACAGGGCACAGATACGCAGTATTTT. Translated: CASSYGQGTDTQYF.

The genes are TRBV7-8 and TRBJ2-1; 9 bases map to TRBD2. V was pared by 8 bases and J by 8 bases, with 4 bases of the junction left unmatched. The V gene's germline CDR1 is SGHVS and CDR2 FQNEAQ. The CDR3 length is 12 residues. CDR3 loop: CASGGGAYEQFF. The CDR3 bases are TGTGCCAGCGGCGGGGGGGCCTATGAGCAGTTCTTC.

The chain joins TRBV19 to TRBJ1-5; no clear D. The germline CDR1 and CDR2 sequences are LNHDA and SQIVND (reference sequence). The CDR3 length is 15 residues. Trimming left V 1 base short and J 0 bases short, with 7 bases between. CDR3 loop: CASSIGYYSNQPQHF. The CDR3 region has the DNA TGTGCCAGTAGTATAGGCTACTATAGCAATCAGCCCCAGCATTTT.

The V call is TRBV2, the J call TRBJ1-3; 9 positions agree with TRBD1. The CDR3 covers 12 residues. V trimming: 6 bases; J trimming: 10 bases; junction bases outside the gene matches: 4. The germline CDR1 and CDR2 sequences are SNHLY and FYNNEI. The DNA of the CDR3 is TGTGCCAGCAGGGTACAGGGGGCAACCATATATTTT. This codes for CASRVQGATIYF.

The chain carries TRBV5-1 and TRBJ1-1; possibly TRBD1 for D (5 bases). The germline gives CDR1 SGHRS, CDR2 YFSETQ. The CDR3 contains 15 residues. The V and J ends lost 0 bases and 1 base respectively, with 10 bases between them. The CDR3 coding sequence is TGCGCCAGCAGCTTGGGACAGCTACCGAACACTGAAGCTTTCTTT. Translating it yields CASSLGQLPNTEAFF.

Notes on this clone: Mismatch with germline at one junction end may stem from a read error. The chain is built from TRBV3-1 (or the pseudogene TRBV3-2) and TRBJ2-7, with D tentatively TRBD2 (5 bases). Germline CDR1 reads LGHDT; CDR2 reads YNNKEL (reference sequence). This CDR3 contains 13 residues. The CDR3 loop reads CASSQGSSHEQYF. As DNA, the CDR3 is TGTGCCAGCAGTCAAGGGAGCTCCCACGAGCAGTACTTC.

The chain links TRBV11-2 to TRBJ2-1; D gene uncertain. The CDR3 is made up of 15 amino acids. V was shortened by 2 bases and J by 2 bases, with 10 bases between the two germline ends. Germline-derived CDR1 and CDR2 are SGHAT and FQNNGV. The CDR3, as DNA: TGTGCCAGCAGCTTACGGTATTCGCCCTACAATGAGCAGTTCTTC. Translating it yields CASSLRYSPYNEQFF.

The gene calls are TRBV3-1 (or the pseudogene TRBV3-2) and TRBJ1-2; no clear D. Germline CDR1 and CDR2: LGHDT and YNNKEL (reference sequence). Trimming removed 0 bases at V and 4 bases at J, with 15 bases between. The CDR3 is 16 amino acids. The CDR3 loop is CASSQEDRVRGYGYTF. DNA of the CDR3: TGTGCCAGCAGCCAAGAAGACCGGGTACGAGGCTATGGCTACACCTTC.

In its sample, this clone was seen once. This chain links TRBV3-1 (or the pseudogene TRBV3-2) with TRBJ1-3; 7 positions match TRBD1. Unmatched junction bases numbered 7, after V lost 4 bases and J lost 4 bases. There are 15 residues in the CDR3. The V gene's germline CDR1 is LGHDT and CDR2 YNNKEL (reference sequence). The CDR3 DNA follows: TGTGCCAGCAGCCGAACAGGGGTGGCCGGAAACACCATATATTTT. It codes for CASSRTGVAGNTIYF.

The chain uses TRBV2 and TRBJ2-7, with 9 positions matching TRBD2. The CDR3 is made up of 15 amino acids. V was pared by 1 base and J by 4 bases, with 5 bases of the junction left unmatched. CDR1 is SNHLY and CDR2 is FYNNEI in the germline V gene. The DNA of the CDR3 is TGTGCCAGCAGTGAAGGGGGGACTAGCTTGTACGAGCAGTACTTC. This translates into CASSEGGTSLYEQYF. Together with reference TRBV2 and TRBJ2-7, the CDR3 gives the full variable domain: EPEVTQTPSHQVTQMGQEVILRCVPISNHLYFYWYRQILGQKVEFLVSFYNNEISEKSEIFDDQFSVERPDGSNFTLKIRSTKLEDSAMYFCASSEGGTSLYEQYFGPGTRLTVT.

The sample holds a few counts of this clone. The CDR3: CASSLGTYYGYTF. CDR3 nucleotide sequence: TGTGCCAGCAGCTTAGGGACTTACTATGGCTACACCTTC. The chain uses TRBV7-8 and TRBJ1-2; D uncertain. Germline V gene data show CDR1 as SGHVS and CDR2 as FQNEAQ. The CDR3 length is 13 residues. V lost 1 base and J lost 3, with 6 bases in between. Complete variable domain (other parts from reference TRBV7-8 and TRBJ1-2): GAGVSQSPRYKVAKRGQDVALRCDPISGHVSLFWYQQALGQGPEFLTYFQNEAQLDKSGLPSDRFFAERPEGSVSTLKIQRTQQEDSAVYLCASSLGTYYGYTFGSGTRLTVV.

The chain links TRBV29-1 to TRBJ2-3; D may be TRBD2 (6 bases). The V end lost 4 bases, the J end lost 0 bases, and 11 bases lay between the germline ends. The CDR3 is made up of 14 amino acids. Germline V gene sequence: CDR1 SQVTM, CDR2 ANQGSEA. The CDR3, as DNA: TGCAGCGTTGGGATAGGACTAAGCACAGATACGCAGTATTTT. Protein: CSVGIGLSTDTQYF.

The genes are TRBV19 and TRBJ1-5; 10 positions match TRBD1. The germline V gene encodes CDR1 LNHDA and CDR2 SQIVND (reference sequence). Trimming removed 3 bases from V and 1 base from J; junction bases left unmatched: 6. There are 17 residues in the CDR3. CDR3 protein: CASSIFGTGVSNQPQHF. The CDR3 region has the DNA TGTGCCAGTAGTATCTTCGGGACAGGGGTAAGCAATCAGCCCCAGCATTTT.